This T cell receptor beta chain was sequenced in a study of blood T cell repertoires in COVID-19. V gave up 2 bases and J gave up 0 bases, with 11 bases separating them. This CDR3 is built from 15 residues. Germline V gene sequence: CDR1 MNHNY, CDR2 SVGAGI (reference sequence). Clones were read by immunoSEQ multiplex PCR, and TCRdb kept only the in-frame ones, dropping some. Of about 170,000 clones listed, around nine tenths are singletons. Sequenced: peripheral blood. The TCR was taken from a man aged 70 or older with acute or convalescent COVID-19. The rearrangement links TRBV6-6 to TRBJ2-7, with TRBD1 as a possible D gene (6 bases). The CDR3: CASSYGTSYSYEQYF. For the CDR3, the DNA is TGTGCCAGCAGTTACGGGACATCCTACTCCTACGAGCAGTACTTC.